This T cell receptor beta chain was recovered during a study of beta chain features in type 1 diabetes. Study-level information: Cells sorted and examined across all samples totaled roughly 98 million.

This CDR3 spans 14 amino acids. Germline values: CDR1 SGDLS, CDR2 YYNGEE. V gave up 4 bases and J gave up 9 bases; unmatched junction bases: 7. On this clone itself: As yet, its antigen is unknown.

The investigators reverse transcribed all of the isolated RNA, so they sequenced expressed TCRB transcripts. Using immunoSEQ multiplex PCR, the repertoire was profiled, and TCRdb retains in-frame clones only, with some absent. The sample carries 860,000 or so clones, roughly 17% recorded once. A CD45RO/CCR7/CD25/CD127/CD95/CD27 panel sorted naive, central memory, regulatory and stem cell-like memory CD4+ cells. Study findings and constraints: VDJ junctions from patients with type 1 diabetes contained fewer insertions and more deletions. Moderately but significantly shorter TCRB CDR3s were found in Type 1 diabetes patients in all four CD4+ subsets.

The receptor was isolated from a young woman in good health. Sequencing used naive CD4+ T cells from blood. The chain combines TRBV9 with TRBJ2-1; TRBD1 matches at 10 bases. Here the CDR3 reads CASSLRQGAGEQFF. CDR3 bases: TGTGCCAGCAGCCTGCGACAGGGGGCCGGTGAGCAGTTCTTC.